This TCR beta chain was obtained from a study of T cell clusters in autoimmune cytopenias. Turning to the study itself: A median of roughly 54,000 TRB reads per sample yielded a median around 2,500 distinct clonotypes.

TRB was amplified from 250 ng of peripheral blood genomic DNA per sample. Study results and caveats: The cluster-lack signature was not seen for secondary cytopenia versus chronic lymphocytic leukemia.

As to this clonotype: Its specificity is unknown.

The CDR3 is made up of 15 amino acids. The V gene's germline CDR1 is LNHDA and CDR2 SQIVND (reference sequence). TRB rearrangements were amplified by touch-down multiplex PCR with mixed TRB-A/B primers. With the multiplex PCR reads reprocessed, TCRdb shows one record per CDR3 protein and no DNA. The table for this sample gives 7,800 or so distinct CDR3 sequences. The source material was peripheral blood. The clonotype was recovered from a human donor with an autoimmune cytopenia or autoimmune hepatitis (not recorded which). The chain carries TRBV19 and TRBJ1-5; the D call from TCRdb, TRBD1, cannot be confirmed without DNA. CDR3 sequence: CASSTKGGGNQPQHF. The variable domain in full, completed from reference TRBV19 and TRBJ1-5, reads DGGITQSPKYLFRKEGQNVTLSCEQNLNHDAMYWYRQDPGQGLRLIYYSQIVNDFQKGDIAEGYSVSREKKESFPLTVTSAQKNPTAFYLCASSTKGGGNQPQHFGDGTRLSIL.